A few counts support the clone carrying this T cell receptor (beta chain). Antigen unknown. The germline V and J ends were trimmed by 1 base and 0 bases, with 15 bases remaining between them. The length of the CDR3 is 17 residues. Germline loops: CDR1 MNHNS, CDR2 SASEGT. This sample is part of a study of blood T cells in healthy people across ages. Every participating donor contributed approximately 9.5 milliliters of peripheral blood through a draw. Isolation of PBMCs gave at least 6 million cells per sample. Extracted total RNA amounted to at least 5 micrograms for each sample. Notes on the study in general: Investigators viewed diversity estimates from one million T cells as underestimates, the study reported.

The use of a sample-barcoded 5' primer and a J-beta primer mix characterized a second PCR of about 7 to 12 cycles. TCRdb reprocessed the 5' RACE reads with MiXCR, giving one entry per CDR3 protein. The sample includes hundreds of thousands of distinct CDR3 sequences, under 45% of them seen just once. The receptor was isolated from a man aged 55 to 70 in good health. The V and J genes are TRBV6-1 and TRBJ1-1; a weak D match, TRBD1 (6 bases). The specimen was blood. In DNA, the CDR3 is TGTGCCAGCAGTGAAGTTAAGGGTGGGGGGCTGAACACTGAAGCTTTCTTT. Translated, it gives CASSEVKGGGLNTEAFF.